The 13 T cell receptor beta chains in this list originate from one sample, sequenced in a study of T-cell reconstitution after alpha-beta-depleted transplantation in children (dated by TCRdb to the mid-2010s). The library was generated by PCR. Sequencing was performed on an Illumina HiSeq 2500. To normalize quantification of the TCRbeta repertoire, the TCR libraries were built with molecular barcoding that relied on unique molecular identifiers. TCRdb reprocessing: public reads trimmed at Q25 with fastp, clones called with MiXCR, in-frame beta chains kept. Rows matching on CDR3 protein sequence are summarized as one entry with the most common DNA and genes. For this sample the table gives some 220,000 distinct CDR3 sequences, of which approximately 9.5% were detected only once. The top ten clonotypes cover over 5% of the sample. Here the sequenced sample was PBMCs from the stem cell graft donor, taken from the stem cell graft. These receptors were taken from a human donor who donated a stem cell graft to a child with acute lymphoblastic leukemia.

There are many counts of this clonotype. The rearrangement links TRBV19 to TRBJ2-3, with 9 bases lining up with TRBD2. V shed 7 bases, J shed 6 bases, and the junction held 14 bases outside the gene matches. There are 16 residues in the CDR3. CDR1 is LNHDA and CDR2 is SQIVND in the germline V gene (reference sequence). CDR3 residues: CASTLSPAGGADTQYF. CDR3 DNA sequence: TGTGCCAGTACCCTATCCCCAGCGGGGGGTGCGGATACGCAGTATTTT.

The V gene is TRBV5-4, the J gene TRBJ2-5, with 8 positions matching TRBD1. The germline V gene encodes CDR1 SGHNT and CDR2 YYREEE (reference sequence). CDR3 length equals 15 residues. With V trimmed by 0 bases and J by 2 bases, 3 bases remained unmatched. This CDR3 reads CASSLARGLQETQYF. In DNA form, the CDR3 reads TGTGCCAGCAGCTTGGCCAGGGGGCTACAAGAGACCCAGTACTTC.

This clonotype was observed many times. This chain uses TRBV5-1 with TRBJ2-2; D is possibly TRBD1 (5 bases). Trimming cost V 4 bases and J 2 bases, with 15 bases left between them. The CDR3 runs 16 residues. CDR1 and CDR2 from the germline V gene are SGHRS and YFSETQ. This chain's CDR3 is CASSARPTANTGELFF. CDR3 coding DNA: TGCGCCAGCAGCGCGAGGCCGACAGCCAACACCGGGGAGCTGTTTTTT.

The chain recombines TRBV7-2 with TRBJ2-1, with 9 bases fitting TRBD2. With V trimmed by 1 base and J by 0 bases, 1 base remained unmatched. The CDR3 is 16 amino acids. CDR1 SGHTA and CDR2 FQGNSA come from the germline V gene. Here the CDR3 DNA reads TGTGCCAGCAGCTTAGGGGGACTAGCCTCCTACAATGAGCAGTTCTTC. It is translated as CASSLGGLASYNEQFF.

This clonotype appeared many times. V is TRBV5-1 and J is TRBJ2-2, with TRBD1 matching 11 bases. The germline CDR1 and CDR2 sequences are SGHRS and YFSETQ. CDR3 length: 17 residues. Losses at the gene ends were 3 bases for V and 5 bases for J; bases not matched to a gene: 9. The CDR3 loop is CASSSGQGASGTGELFF. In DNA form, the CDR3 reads TGCGCCAGCAGCTCCGGACAGGGGGCCTCGGGTACCGGGGAGCTGTTTTTT.

CDR3 in amino acids: CASSWDRVGGNQPQHF. The DNA of the CDR3 is TGTGCCAGCAGCTGGGACAGGGTAGGGGGCAATCAGCCCCAGCATTTT. The chain uses TRBV4-2 and TRBJ1-5; 9 nucleotides agree with TRBD1. J lost 2 bases, V lost 5 bases, and 7 bases had no gene match. The CDR3 totals 16 residues. The germline V gene has CDR1 LGHNA and CDR2 YNFKEQ.

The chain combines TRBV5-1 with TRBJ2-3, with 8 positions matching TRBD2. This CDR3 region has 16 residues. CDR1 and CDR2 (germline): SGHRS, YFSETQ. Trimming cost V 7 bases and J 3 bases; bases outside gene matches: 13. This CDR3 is CASCKRGGGNTDTQYF. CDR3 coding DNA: TGCGCCAGCTGCAAACGGGGCGGGGGGAATACAGATACGCAGTATTTT.

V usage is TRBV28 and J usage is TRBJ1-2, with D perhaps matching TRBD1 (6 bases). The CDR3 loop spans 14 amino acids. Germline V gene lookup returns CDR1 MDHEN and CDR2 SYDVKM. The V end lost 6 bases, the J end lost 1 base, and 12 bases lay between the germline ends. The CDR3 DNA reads TGTGCCAGCAGCACCTTGGACAGTAACTATGGCTACACCTTC. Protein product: CASSTLDSNYGYTF.

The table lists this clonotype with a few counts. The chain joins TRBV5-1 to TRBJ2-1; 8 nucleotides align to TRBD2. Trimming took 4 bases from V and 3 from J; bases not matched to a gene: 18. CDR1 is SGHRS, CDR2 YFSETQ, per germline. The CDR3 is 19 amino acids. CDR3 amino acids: CASSLSSRAGGQLYNEQFF. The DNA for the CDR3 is TGCGCCAGCAGCCTATCCTCTAGGGCGGGGGGCCAACTCTACAATGAGCAGTTCTTC.

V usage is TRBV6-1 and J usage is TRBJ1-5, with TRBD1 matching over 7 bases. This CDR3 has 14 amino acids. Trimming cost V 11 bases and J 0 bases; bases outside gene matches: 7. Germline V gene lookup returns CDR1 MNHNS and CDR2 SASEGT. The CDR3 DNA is TGTGCCGCAACGGACAGGTATAGCAATCAGCCCCAGCATTTT. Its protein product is CAATDRYSNQPQHF.

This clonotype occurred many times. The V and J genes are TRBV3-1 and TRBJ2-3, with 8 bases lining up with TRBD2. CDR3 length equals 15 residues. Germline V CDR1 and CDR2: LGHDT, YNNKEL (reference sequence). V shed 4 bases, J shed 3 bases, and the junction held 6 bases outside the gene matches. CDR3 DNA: TGTGCCAGCAGCCCTGCGGGGGGCGGGACAGATACGCAGTATTTT. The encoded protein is CASSPAGGGTDTQYF.

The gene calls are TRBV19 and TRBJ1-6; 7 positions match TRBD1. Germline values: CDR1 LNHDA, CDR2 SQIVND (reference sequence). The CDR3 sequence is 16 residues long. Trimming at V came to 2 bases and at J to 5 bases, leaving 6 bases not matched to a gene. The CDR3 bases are TGTGCCAGTAGTATAACGCGCGGGACAGATAATTCACCCCTCCACTTT. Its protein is CASSITRGTDNSPLHF.

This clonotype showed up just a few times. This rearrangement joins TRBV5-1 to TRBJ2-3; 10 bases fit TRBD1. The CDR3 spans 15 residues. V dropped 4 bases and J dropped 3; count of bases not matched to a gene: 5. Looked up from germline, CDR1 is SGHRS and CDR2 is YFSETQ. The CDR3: CASSQGQGKTDTQYF. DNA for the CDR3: TGCGCCAGCAGCCAGGGACAGGGGAAGACAGATACGCAGTATTTT.